The rows below give T cell receptor beta chains drawn from one sample of a study of regulatory T cells in long-lasting Graves disease. TCRdb reprocessed the multiplex PCR reads with MiXCR, giving one entry per CDR3 protein. The table has 500,000 or so distinct CDR3 sequences, around 13% seen once. These data also formed part of another study, on T cells in Graves' hyperthyroidism and ophthalmopathy.

The specimen was peripheral blood mononuclear cells (PBMCs), collected at new diagnosis, from a patient treated with antithyroid drugs. The receptors were gathered from a woman aged 45-60 years with Graves disease. CDR3s include the opening cysteine and the closing phenylalanine or tryptophan.

v_call cdr3_length cdr3_aa
TRBV28 15 CASKTGAGGTDTQYF
TRBV29-1 16 CSVDRGSFLLRTEAFF
TRBV6-1 15 CASSEARGGNQPQHF
TRBV27 14 CASGALAGRETQYF
TRBV10-3 16 CAISESPGQGADEQFF
TRBV5-1 14 CASSFAGGTYEQYF
TRBV20-1 12 CSATAGTDTQYF
TRBV27 14 CASSLGTGTREQYF
TRBV6-1 17 CASSYGPPGDTNYGYTF
TRBV6-1 17 CASSEYMGLADYNEQFF
TRBV28 17 CASRKGSGGPIFYEQYF
TRBV9 15 CASSLEGRSSYEQYF
TRBV7-8 14 CASRSTGFNTEAFF
TRBV28 19 CASSYTQSWPEVSTDTQYF
TRBV5-6 16 CASSLYRQGGNQPQHF
TRBV19 15 CATGGVGGPHNEQFF
TRBV7-9 16 CASSPKPGSNYNEQFF
TRBV5-5 16 CASSLTQGPDTGELFF
TRBV20-1 15 CSARDRRSSGNTIYF
TRBV7-2 14 CASSSQIGPDTQYF
TRBV28 14 CASTIQGSLYGYTF
TRBV27 15 CASSLKAGGYNEQFF
TRBV28 16 CASSCLGLAGNYEQYF
TRBV10-3 18 CAISDPLAGPPQSYEQYF
TRBV2 14 CASKTGGSYNEQFF
TRBV20-1 14 CSASPYGTPYEQYF
TRBV4-1 15 CASSQVPVPNQPQHF
TRBV19 16 CASSSIDRGPNNEQFF
TRBV13 15 CASSLGQGSTGELFF
TRBV27 13 CASSLSLTYEQYF
TRBV2 13 CASDRDRDNEQFF
TRBV20-1 14 CSAHKPALRDEQFF
TRBV10-3 16 CAISDPGLPKLETQYF
TRBV6-1 15 CASTTNGVDNYGYTF
TRBV6-6 14 CASSYSAGSHEQYF
TRBV7-9 12 CASSLAPNEQFF
TRBV2 14 CASSEVGGKETQYF
TRBV6-5 15 CASSSGTGPSIGYTF
TRBV2 15 CASSPRTLSNQPQHF
TRBV6-2/TRBV6-3 14 CASNPTWGSTEAFF
TRBV7-3 16 CASSFIGSTTYNEQFF
TRBV20-1 15 CSAMGLRGPKNIQYF
TRBV11-1 17 CASSLGRAGASFYEQYF
TRBV19 14 CASSIVMGTGELFF
TRBV19 18 CASSDQAGSALGQETQYF
TRBV20-1 14 CSANADRGLYEQFF
TRBV7-3 15 CASSPAPTVTGELFF
TRBV20-1 15 CSARGTGQGGQPQHF
TRBV6-1 13 CASVGRKNSPLHF
TRBV28 15 CASSSSSGTVYEQYF
TRBV6-2/TRBV6-3 19 CASSYATEPGLVVGYEQFF
TRBV6-4 14 CASSEGGGNSPLHF
TRBV7-7 13 CASSFSQGETQYF
TRBV29-1 15 CSVEIAGSSTDTQYF
TRBV6-2/TRBV6-3 18 CASSERNLGAGGMYEQYF
TRBV28 12 CASSPPGRTQYF
TRBV5-6 13 CASVGIARNEQFF
TRBV28 14 CASSLFTGGDTQYF
TRBV12-3/TRBV12-4 15 CASRTSGRVTGELFF
TRBV12-3/TRBV12-4 16 CASSLALQGRNNEQFF